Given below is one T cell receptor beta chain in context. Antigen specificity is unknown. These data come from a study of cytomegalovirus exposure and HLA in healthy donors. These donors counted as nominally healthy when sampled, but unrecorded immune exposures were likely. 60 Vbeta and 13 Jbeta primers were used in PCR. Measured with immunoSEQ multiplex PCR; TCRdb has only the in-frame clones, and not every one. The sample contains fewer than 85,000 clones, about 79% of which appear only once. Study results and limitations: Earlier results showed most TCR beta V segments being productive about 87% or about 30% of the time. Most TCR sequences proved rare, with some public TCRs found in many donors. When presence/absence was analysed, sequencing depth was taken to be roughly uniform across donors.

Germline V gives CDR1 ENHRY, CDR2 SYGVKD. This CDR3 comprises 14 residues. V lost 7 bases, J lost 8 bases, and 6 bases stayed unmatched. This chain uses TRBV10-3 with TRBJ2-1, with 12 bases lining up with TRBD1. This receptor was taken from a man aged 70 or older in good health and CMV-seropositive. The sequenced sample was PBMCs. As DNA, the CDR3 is TGTGCCATCAAGGGGACAGGGGGCATTCATGAGCAGTTCTTC. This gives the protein CAIKGTGGIHEQFF.